The TCR beta chain described here comes from a study of T cells in women clearing cervical HPV infection. This CDR3 has 17 residues. From germline, CDR1 is SGDLS and CDR2 YYNGEE. J gave up 3 bases and V 6 bases, and 13 bases lay outside the gene matches. Comments on this clone: The missing CDR3 end, 3 residues past where the read stops, is filled in from the germline J gene.

Method: immunoSEQ multiplex PCR; TCRdb's copy keeps in-frame clones and lacks some. The repertoire table contains approximately 31,000 clones. The sequenced sample was blood buffy coat. The TCR originated in a woman aged 18 to 69 with a cervical HPV16 infection that either progressed to CIN3+ or cleared (not recorded which). The chain is built from TRBV9 and TRBJ2-1; 9 bases agree with TRBD2. The part of the CDR3 DNA that was read is TGTGCCAGCACCACCCTCAAGGGCGGGAGGGTCTACAATGAG. This gives the protein CASTTLKGGRVYNE. The full CDR3 protein reads CASTTLKGGRVYNEQFF. The entire variable domain, with the rest obtained from reference TRBV9 and TRBJ2-1, is as follows: DSGVTQTPKHLITATGQRVTLRCSPRSGDLSVYWYQQSLDQGLQFLIQYYNGEERAKGNILERFSAQQFPDLHSELNLSSLELGDSALYFCASTTLKGGRVYNEQFFGPGTRLTVL.